This TCR beta chain was sequenced for a study of shared clonotypes between healthy human individuals. About the study: CD4 naive and memory got three plates each, CD8 naive two, CD8 memory one.

CDR1 and CDR2 from the germline V gene are LNHDA and SQIVND (reference sequence). This CDR3 spans 13 amino acids. V gave up 5 bases and J gave up 8 bases, with 15 bases separating them. Authors' analysis steps: Because ImmunoSEQ provided only junction sequences with no quality scores, the filtering differed. Sequenced by immunoSEQ multiplex PCR; TCRdb stores in-frame clones only, minus some. V and J calls and clone size are as listed in that table; D and trimming were resolved from the DNA. The sample lists about a million clones, 75% occurring once. The split of CD4+ cells yielded CD45RA+ naive and CD45RA-negative memory subsets.

The rearrangement joins TRBV19 to TRBJ1-1, with D possibly matching TRBD1 (5 bases). The sequenced sample consisted of memory CD4+ T cells sorted from blood. Stated subset: CD45RA-negative fraction. This clonotype was obtained from a man aged 18 to 35 in good health. The CDR3 coding sequence is TGTGCCAGTAGTTTCCGACAGACGGGGGAAGCTTTCTTT. This encodes CASSFRQTGEAFF.